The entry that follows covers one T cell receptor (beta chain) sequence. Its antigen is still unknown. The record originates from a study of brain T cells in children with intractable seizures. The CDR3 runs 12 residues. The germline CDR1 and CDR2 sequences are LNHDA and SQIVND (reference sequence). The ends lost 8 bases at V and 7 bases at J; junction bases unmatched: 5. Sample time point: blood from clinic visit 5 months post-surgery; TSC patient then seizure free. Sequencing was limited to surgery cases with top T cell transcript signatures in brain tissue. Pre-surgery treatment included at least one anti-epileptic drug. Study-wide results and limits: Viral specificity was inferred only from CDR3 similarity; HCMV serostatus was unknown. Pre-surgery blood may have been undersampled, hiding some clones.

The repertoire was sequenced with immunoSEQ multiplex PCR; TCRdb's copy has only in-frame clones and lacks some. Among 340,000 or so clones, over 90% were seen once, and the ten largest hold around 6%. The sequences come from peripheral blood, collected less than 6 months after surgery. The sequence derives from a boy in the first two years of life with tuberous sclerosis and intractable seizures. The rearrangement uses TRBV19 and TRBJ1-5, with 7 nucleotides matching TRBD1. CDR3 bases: TGTGCCAGTGCCTGGACAGGCCAGCCCCAGCATTTT. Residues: CASAWTGQPQHF.